This TCR beta chain was sequenced in a study of siplizumab effects on memory and regulatory T cells. Study findings and constraints: Naive T cells were seen as more diverse than memory cells and as major alloresponse contributors. Assignment of a naive or memory phenotype failed for roughly 75-96% of the proliferating CD4+ or CD8+ clones.

Repertoires were generated with immunoSEQ multiplex PCR, while TCRdb's copy carries only in-frame clones and drops some. The sample holds approximately 90,000 clones, approximately 95% seen once. On this clone: No antigen is known for it.

The germline CDR1 and CDR2 sequences are SGHRS and YFSETQ. The CDR3 is 15 residues long. Trimming stripped 0 bases from V and 2 bases from J, with 12 bases between. This sequence joins TRBV5-1 and TRBJ2-7; the D gene could be TRBD1 or TRBD2 (5 bases each). The receptor's source is a human donor in good health. The sample comprised non-Treg CD4+ T cells sorted from blood. CDR3 region: CASSLVRGATYEQYF. The DNA for the CDR3 is TGCGCCAGCAGCTTGGTTAGAGGGGCTACCTACGAGCAGTACTTC.